This entry lists 13 T cell receptor beta chains sequenced from one sample in a study of naive and memory T cell subsets. Ligated cDNA underwent four rounds of PCR with nested alpha and beta constant region primers and SP2. TCRdb re-derived calls from the 5' RACE reads in MiXCR, one entry per CDR3 protein. Among 25,000 to 35,000 distinct CDR3 sequences listed, approximately 16% were seen once. A UMI-containing oligonucleotide was joined by 3' ligation to the TCR cDNA template. The origin of the receptors is a female donor in good health.

This clonotype has more than one count but fewer than ten. This rearrangement joins TRBV6-6 to TRBJ1-1; D is unresolved. The CDR3 spans 11 residues. Trimming stripped 8 bases from V and 4 bases from J, with 8 bases between. The germline gives CDR1 MNHNY, CDR2 SVGAGI (reference sequence). CDR3 protein: CASVLGTEAFF. CDR3 sequence (DNA): TGTGCCAGCGTTTTGGGCACTGAAGCTTTCTTT.

The V gene is TRBV27, the J gene TRBJ1-6, with no clear D. Germline V gene lookup returns CDR1 MNHEY and CDR2 SMNVEV (reference sequence). The CDR3 consists of 16 residues. V was trimmed by 6 bases and J by 0 bases, leaving 12 bases between them. The CDR3 DNA reads TGTGCCAGCAGGCAAAACAAGTACTCCTATAATTCACCCCTCCACTTT. Translation: CASRQNKYSYNSPLHF.

This chain links TRBV7-9 with TRBJ2-1; maybe TRBD2 (6 bases). With 3 bases removed from V and 7 bases from J, the gap between germline ends came to 19 bases. CDR3 length: 16 residues. Germline V CDR1 and CDR2: SEHNR, FQNEAQ (reference sequence). CDR3 sequence (DNA): TGTGCCAGCAGCTTCGGGCGCGGGGTCCAGGGAAATGAGCAGTTCTTC. This encodes CASSFGRGVQGNEQFF.

CDR3 amino acids: CASSLAQGALYNEQFF. The DNA of the CDR3 is TGCGCCAGCAGCTTGGCCCAGGGCGCCTTGTACAATGAGCAGTTCTTC. The chain is built from TRBV5-1 and TRBJ2-1, with TRBD1 as a possible D gene (5 bases). The germline CDR1 and CDR2 sequences are SGHRS and YFSETQ. The CDR3 runs 16 residues. Between the trimmed V and J ends, which lost 0 bases and 4 bases, there was a span of 14 bases.

The gene calls are TRBV3-1 and TRBJ2-1, with TRBD1 identical over 8 bases. Trimming took 4 bases from V and 0 from J; bases not matched to a gene: 2. The CDR3 contains 15 residues. CDR1 LGHDT and CDR2 YNNKEL come from the germline V gene (reference sequence). CDR3 sequence: CASSLGQGSYNEQFF. The CDR3 region has the DNA TGTGCCAGCAGCCTCGGACAGGGCTCCTACAATGAGCAGTTCTTC.

This clonotype has ten or more counts. The gene calls are TRBV20-1 and TRBJ2-7; D perhaps matches TRBD2 (7 bases). Germline V gives CDR1 DFQATT, CDR2 SNEGSKA (reference sequence). The CDR3 is 16 residues long. The ends were cut back, 0 bases at V and 0 bases at J, with 15 bases in the middle. The CDR3 region has the DNA TGCAGTGCTAGAGATGGGGGGGGGCTAGACTCCTACGAGCAGTACTTC. Its protein is CSARDGGGLDSYEQYF.

A single count supports this clonotype. The chain uses TRBV7-8 and TRBJ2-7; TRBD1 is a possible D gene (7 bases). Germline values: CDR1 SGHVS, CDR2 FQNEAQ. Deletions cut 1 base from V and 3 bases from J, with 16 bases between. CDR3 length: 16 residues. The DNA of the CDR3 is TGTGCCAGCAGCTTAGTCAGCGCAGGGGGGATCTACGAGCAGTACTTC. Translating it yields CASSLVSAGGIYEQYF.

In regard to this clonotype: Relative to the germline gene, one junction end is altered; a read error may explain this. The CDR3 here is CASTRDSYNGQFF. CDR3 in DNA: TGTGCCAGCACCCGGGACAGCTACAATGGGCAGTTCTTC. The gene calls are TRBV7-9 and TRBJ2-1; 7 positions match TRBD1. The CDR3 consists of 13 residues. The germline V gene has CDR1 SEHNR and CDR2 FQNEAQ (reference sequence).

This clonotype showed up just a few times. The chain uses TRBV10-1 and TRBJ2-3; 10 positions match TRBD2. Unmatched junction bases numbered 15, after V lost 5 bases and J lost 4 bases. The CDR3 covers 18 residues. Per the germline V gene, CDR1 is WNHNN and CDR2 is SYGVQD (reference sequence). CDR3 amino acids: CASSRGPSSGGMADTQYF. Written as DNA, the CDR3 is TGCGCCAGCAGTCGAGGCCCGAGTAGCGGGGGGATGGCAGATACGCAGTATTTT.

This clonotype was recorded once. This chain uses TRBV29-1 with TRBJ2-4; 7 bases match TRBD2. Germline values: CDR1 SQVTM, CDR2 ANQGSEA. After removal of 1 base from V and 3 bases from J, the junction contained 3 bases not matched to a gene. This CDR3 has 14 amino acids. The CDR3 DNA is TGCAGCGTTGAAGGAGCGGGGAACAAAAACATTCAGTACTTC. Its translation: CSVEGAGNKNIQYF.

The V gene is TRBV7-9, the J gene TRBJ2-5; D unclear. Trimming shortened V by 4 bases and J by 1 base, and 13 bases separated the two germline ends. The CDR3 contains 15 residues. CDR1 and CDR2 (germline): SEHNR, FQNEAQ (reference sequence). The CDR3 spells CASSSRLSGQETQYF. DNA of the CDR3: TGTGCCAGCAGCTCTAGACTTTCGGGCCAAGAGACCCAGTACTTC. The whole variable domain, filled in from reference TRBV7-9 and TRBJ2-5, reads DTGVSQNPRHKITKRGQNVTFRCDPISEHNRLYWYRQTLGQGPEFLTYFQNEAQLEKSRLLSDRFSAERPKGSFSTLEIQRTEQGDSAMYLCASSSRLSGQETQYFGPGTRLLVL.

Here the CDR3 DNA reads TGCAGTGCCCAGCGGGGAAACCAAGAGACCCAGTACTTC. Its translation: CSAQRGNQETQYF. V gene TRBV20-1 combines with J gene TRBJ2-5, with TRBD2 matching 7 bases. Germline CDR1 and CDR2: DFQATT and SNEGSKA (reference sequence). The CDR3 is 13 residues long. Germline trimming cut 6 bases from V and 0 bases from J; bases unmatched to any gene: 4.

This clonotype was found many times. The junction departs from germline at one end; a sequencing error may be responsible. The chain is built from TRBV7-2 and TRBJ2-7, with D tentatively TRBD2 (7 bases). This CDR3 has 16 amino acids. CDR1 and CDR2 from the germline V gene are SGHTA and FQGNSA. The CDR3 loop reads CASSHKAGAPTYERYF. In DNA form, the CDR3 reads TGTGCCAGCAGCCATAAGGCGGGGGCACCTACTTACGAGCGGTACTTC.